This T cell receptor (beta chain) was documented in a study of control samples from healthy donors and cancer patients. Germline V lookup: CDR1 SGDLS, CDR2 YYNGEE. This CDR3 region has 15 residues. The trim removed 3 bases at V and 5 bases at J, leaving 7 bases unmatched. TCRdb keeps only in-frame clones here, not all; method: immunoSEQ multiplex PCR. The sample holds roughly 120,000 clones; 70% to 90% are singletons and the top ten take less than 3.5%. This clonotype was sampled from a man aged 40-55 years in good health. The sequenced sample consisted of blood. The chain links TRBV9 to TRBJ1-2, with TRBD1 matching over 10 bases. The CDR3 DNA reads as TGTGCCAGCAGCGAGGGACAGGGGACATCATATGGCTACACCTTC. It specifies CASSEGQGTSYGYTF.